A single sample is the source of the 32 T cell receptor beta chains below, sequenced in a study of technical replicates of blood from several donors listed by TCRdb under 2017. To prepare the library, the immunoSEQ multiplex PCR assay was applied. What TCRdb holds here is the immuneACCESS table cut down to in-frame rearrangements. Part of the clones is not present; checked against another copy, under half of the missing clones reflect an unresolved V gene, and the others are unexplained. This sample gives approximately 99,000 clones in total; approximately 96% of them show up just once. The leading ten clones occupy approximately 0.38% of the sample. Sequencing was done on a sample of T cells isolated from PBMCs. All receptors derive from a human donor in good health.

V is TRBV7-2 and J is TRBJ1-2; tentative D call: TRBD1 (6 bases). This CDR3 contains 13 residues. V was pared by 2 bases and J by 2 bases, with 6 bases between. Germline assignment: CDR1 SGHTA and CDR2 FQGNSA. CDR3 bases: TGTGCCAGCAGCTTACAGGGGAACTATGGCTACACCTTC. Translated: CASSLQGNYGYTF.

The chain links TRBV12-5 to TRBJ1-2, with TRBD1 matching 9 bases. The V segment lost 5 bases and the J segment 3 bases; nucleotides outside the gene matches: 1. CDR3 length: 13 residues. Germline CDR1 is LGHNT and CDR2 is FRNRAP. In DNA form, the CDR3 reads TGTGCTAGTGGTAGGACAGGGGACTATGGCTACACCTTC. Protein product: CASGRTGDYGYTF.

The chain has TRBV9 and TRBJ1-2; D is uncertain. V dropped 4 bases and J dropped 7 bases, with 11 bases sitting between them. The CDR3 is made up of 12 amino acids. Germline V gives CDR1 SGDLS, CDR2 YYNGEE. The CDR3 DNA follows: TGTGCCAGCAGCCTCCCTATCGCTGGCTACACCTTC. It encodes CASSLPIAGYTF.

The rearrangement joins TRBV6-5 to TRBJ1-2; 10 bases line up with TRBD1. This CDR3 is built from 15 residues. CDR1 is MNHEY and CDR2 is SVGAGI in the germline V gene. Unmatched junction bases numbered 7, after V lost 7 bases and J lost 2 bases. DNA for the CDR3: TGTGCCAGCACCGACAGGGGGCGCGGGAACTATGGCTACACCTTC. It codes for CASTDRGRGNYGYTF.

The chain links TRBV5-6 to TRBJ1-5; TRBD1 agrees at 9 bases. Germline V gene lookup returns CDR1 SGHDT and CDR2 YYEEEE. The ends lost 4 bases at V and 6 bases at J; junction bases unmatched: 2. This CDR3 comprises 13 residues. The CDR3 nucleotides are TGTGCCAGCAGCCGGACAGGGGTTCAGCCCCAGCATTTT. This sequence encodes CASSRTGVQPQHF.

The chain couples TRBV19 to TRBJ2-7, with 9 positions matching TRBD1. This CDR3 spans 19 amino acids. V shed 2 bases and J 2 bases; nucleotides not matched to a gene: 16. Germline CDR1 LNHDA, CDR2 SQIVND (reference sequence). The CDR3 loop reads CASSIKAWTGAFFTYEQYF. The CDR3, as DNA: TGTGCCAGTAGTATAAAAGCCTGGACAGGGGCCTTCTTTACCTACGAGCAGTACTTC.

The chain carries TRBV5-1 and TRBJ2-7, with 11 bases aligning to TRBD2. Germline V gene lookup returns CDR1 SGHRS and CDR2 YFSETQ. This CDR3 has 17 amino acids. V was pared by 0 bases and J by 0 bases, with 5 bases of the junction left unmatched. Here the CDR3 DNA reads TGCGCCAGCAGCTTGGGGCCCACTAGCGGGAGCTCCTACGAGCAGTACTTC. It codes for CASSLGPTSGSSYEQYF.

The V call is TRBV18, the J call TRBJ1-5; 7 bases fit TRBD1. The CDR3 consists of 18 residues. V was clipped by 4 bases and J by 1 base; unmatched bases: 13. Germline assignment: CDR1 KGHSH and CDR2 LQKENI. The CDR3 reads CASSLTALTGESNQPQHF. The CDR3 DNA reads as TGTGCCAGCTCACTTACCGCTCTCACAGGGGAGAGCAATCAGCCCCAGCATTTT.

The chain employs TRBV5-1 and TRBJ2-3, with 8 bases that match TRBD1. The CDR3 runs to 15 residues. With 2 bases clipped from V and 0 bases from J, the junction kept 2 bases outside the gene matches. Germline-derived CDR1 and CDR2 are SGHRS and YFSETQ. The CDR3 DNA is TGCGCCAGCAGCTTACGACAGGGGAGCACAGATACGCAGTATTTT. This codes for CASSLRQGSTDTQYF.

J is TRBJ2-1 and V is TRBV30; D is unresolved. V was cut by 4 bases and J by 1 base, with 11 bases left in between. The CDR3 is made up of 14 amino acids. Germline V lookup: CDR1 GTSNPN, CDR2 SVGIG (reference sequence). This CDR3 reads CAWTSSASYNEQFF. Written as DNA, the CDR3 is TGTGCCTGGACTTCCAGCGCTTCCTACAATGAGCAGTTCTTC.

The chain has TRBV29-1 and TRBJ1-2; maybe TRBD1 (6 bases). The CDR3 covers 11 residues. Trimming took 2 bases from V and 6 from J, leaving 7 bases between them. The germline CDR1 and CDR2 sequences are SQVTM and ANQGSEA. The CDR3 reads CSVENRDGYTF. CDR3 DNA: TGCAGCGTTGAAAACAGGGATGGCTACACCTTC. Complete variable domain (other parts from reference TRBV29-1 and TRBJ1-2): SAVISQKPSRDICQRGTSLTIQCQVDSQVTMMFWYRQQPGQSLTLIATANQGSEATYESGFVIDKFPISRPNLTFSTLTVSNMSPEDSSIYLCSVENRDGYTFGSGTRLTVV.

This chain joins TRBV30 and TRBJ2-3; D call uncertain. Looked up from germline, CDR1 is GTSNPN and CDR2 is SVGIG (reference sequence). V was trimmed by 2 bases and J by 6 bases, leaving 9 bases between them. The CDR3 totals 12 residues. CDR3 residues: CAWSPGSDTQYF. The CDR3, as DNA: TGTGCCTGGAGTCCTGGCTCGGATACGCAGTATTTT.

The rearrangement uses TRBV29-1 and TRBJ2-1, with D perhaps matching TRBD1 (6 bases). Germline lookup yields CDR1 SQVTM and CDR2 ANQGSEA. The CDR3 is made up of 14 amino acids. V was shortened by 2 bases and J by 7 bases, with 15 bases between the two germline ends. CDR3 loop: CSVEHRDDWNEQFF. In DNA, the CDR3 is TGCAGCGTTGAACACAGGGACGATTGGAATGAGCAGTTCTTC.

The CDR3 here is CASSPAPGDTQYF. For the CDR3, the DNA is TGTGCCAGTAGTCCTGCTCCAGGGGATACGCAGTATTTT. The J gene is TRBJ2-3, the V gene TRBV19; D is possibly TRBD1 (5 bases). Germline CDR1 LNHDA, CDR2 SQIVND (reference sequence). Trimming took 5 bases from V and 6 from J, leaving 12 bases between them. The CDR3 runs 13 residues.

CDR3 sequence (DNA): TGTGCCACCAGCAAACTAGCGGGAGATATTGAGCAGTTCTTC. Translation gives CATSKLAGDIEQFF. The genes are TRBV15 and TRBJ2-1; the match to TRBD2 covers 11 bases. In germline, CDR1 is LNHNV, CDR2 YYDKDF (reference sequence). V dropped 4 bases and J dropped 9; count of bases not matched to a gene: 5. CDR3 size: 14 residues.

The rearrangement joins TRBV7-8 to TRBJ1-2, with D perhaps TRBD1 (6 bases). V lost 6 bases, J lost 8 bases, and 19 bases lay in between. This CDR3 has 14 amino acids. CDR1 SGHVS and CDR2 FQNEAQ come from the germline V gene. CDR3 loop: CASRAGVQEGGYTF. CDR3 sequence (DNA): TGTGCCAGCAGAGCAGGGGTGCAGGAAGGAGGCTACACCTTC.

This clone was seen just once. The chain joins TRBV4-1 to TRBJ2-2; D may be TRBD2 (6 bases). CDR1 is MGHRA and CDR2 is YSYEKL in the germline V gene. The CDR3 extends over 17 amino acids. The V end was cut by 5 bases, the J end by 4 bases, with 20 bases between. CDR3 sequence (DNA): TGCGCCAGCAGCGGAAATCTGGCCGGGAGCCCCACCGGGGAGCTGTTTTTT. This encodes CASSGNLAGSPTGELFF.

The chain combines TRBV14 with TRBJ2-7, with 9 positions matching TRBD1. The trim removed 2 bases at V and 7 bases at J, leaving 6 bases unmatched. This CDR3 comprises 14 residues. The germline V gene has CDR1 SGHDN and CDR2 FVKESK. CDR3 bases: TGTGCCAGCAGCCAAATTTTACAGGGGGCAGAGCAGTACTTC. It yields the protein CASSQILQGAEQYF.

The chain links TRBV18 to TRBJ2-2; 7 nucleotides match TRBD1. V lost 3 bases to trimming and J lost 5 bases; unmatched junction nucleotides: 3. This CDR3 has 14 amino acids. Looked up from germline, CDR1 is KGHSH and CDR2 is LQKENI. The CDR3 DNA follows: TGTGCCAGCTCACCCCGGGACAGTACCGGGGAGCTGTTTTTT. Translating gives CASSPRDSTGELFF.

This clone was seen a single time. The chain is built from TRBV4-2 and TRBJ2-3; D is unclear. V was trimmed by 0 bases and J by 2 bases, leaving 6 bases between them. Germline CDR1 is LGHNA and CDR2 is YNFKEQ. The CDR3 totals 14 residues. CDR3 nucleotides: TGTGCCAGCAGCCAAGAGAGCGCCACAGATACGCAGTATTTT. Translated: CASSQESATDTQYF.

The gene calls are TRBV28 and TRBJ1-4, with 8 bases that match TRBD1. The CDR3 length is 14 residues. Germline values: CDR1 MDHEN, CDR2 SYDVKM. With 7 bases clipped from V and 5 bases from J, the junction kept 6 bases outside the gene matches. CDR3 in amino acids: CASTLTGANEKLFF. CDR3 bases: TGTGCCAGCACCTTGACAGGGGCCAATGAAAAACTGTTTTTT.

The chain uses TRBV7-7 and TRBJ1-1; no reliable D call. The CDR3 consists of 16 residues. The V end was cut by 5 bases, the J end by 3 bases, with 19 bases between. Germline CDR1 and CDR2: SSHAT and FNYEAQ (reference sequence). The CDR3 DNA follows: TGTGCCAGCAGCCTCGGAGACGAGCAGATTCACACTGAAGCTTTCTTT. Its translation is CASSLGDEQIHTEAFF.

The chain couples TRBV7-8 to TRBJ1-2; the D gene is possibly TRBD1 (5 bases). CDR1 is SGHVS and CDR2 is FQNEAQ in the germline V gene. V was pared by 5 bases and J by 14 bases, with 21 bases between. This CDR3 is built from 13 residues. As DNA, the CDR3 is TGTGCCAGCAGCCCCGACAGTCCCGCAATGGTAACCTTC. Its translation is CASSPDSPAMVTF.

V usage is TRBV2 and J usage is TRBJ2-7; D is unresolved. The V end lost 4 bases, the J end lost 3 bases, and 10 bases lay between the germline ends. CDR1 is SNHLY and CDR2 is FYNNEI in the germline V gene. The CDR3 runs to 13 residues. The DNA for the CDR3 is TGTGCCAGCAGTGTCTTTATAGACTACGAGCAGTACTTC. It translates to CASSVFIDYEQYF.

V usage is TRBV4-1 and J usage is TRBJ2-3, with 10 positions matching TRBD2. Germline trimming cut 4 bases from V and 6 bases from J; bases unmatched to any gene: 7. CDR1 MGHRA and CDR2 YSYEKL come from the germline V gene. This CDR3 contains 15 residues. CDR3 region: CASSLAAGGIDTQYF. DNA for the CDR3: TGCGCCAGCAGCCTAGCAGCGGGAGGGATCGATACGCAGTATTTT.

The chain combines TRBV2 with TRBJ2-5; 8 bases line up with TRBD2. Germline V gene data show CDR1 as SNHLY and CDR2 as FYNNEI. Trimming cost V 6 bases and J 1 base; bases outside gene matches: 7. The CDR3 sequence is 15 residues long. The CDR3 DNA reads TGTGCCAGCAGCCTAATAGCGGGAACCCAAGAGACCCAGTACTTC. Encoded protein: CASSLIAGTQETQYF.

In this sample, this clone turned up once. The chain has TRBV5-1 and TRBJ2-1; D is unresolved. Germline CDR1 reads SGHRS; CDR2 reads YFSETQ. This CDR3 is 13 amino acids long. V dropped 0 bases and J dropped 9 bases, with 10 bases sitting between them. CDR3 amino acids: CASSLAWAAEQFF. Written as DNA, the CDR3 is TGCGCCAGCAGCTTGGCCTGGGCAGCTGAGCAGTTCTTC.

This sequence joins TRBV6-6 and TRBJ2-1, with a tentative D call TRBD2 (6 bases). Between the trimmed V and J ends, which lost 2 bases and 0 bases, there was a span of 8 bases. Germline V CDR1 and CDR2: MNHNY, SVGAGI (reference sequence). The length of the CDR3 is 15 residues. The CDR3: CASSYAGTSYNEQFF. The DNA of the CDR3 is TGTGCCAGCAGTTACGCGGGGACCTCCTACAATGAGCAGTTCTTC.

The chain's CDR3 is CATQPSGTYNEQFF. DNA of the CDR3: TGTGCCACCCAGCCTAGCGGGACCTACAATGAGCAGTTCTTC. The V and J genes are TRBV19 and TRBJ2-1; TRBD2 matches at 9 bases. V shed 10 bases, J shed 2 bases, and the junction held 6 bases outside the gene matches. The CDR3 runs 14 residues. Germline V gives CDR1 LNHDA, CDR2 SQIVND (reference sequence).

The chain couples TRBV7-9 to TRBJ1-1, with a possible D match to TRBD1 (6 bases). Trimming removed 2 bases at V and 8 bases at J, with 18 bases between. The germline gives CDR1 SEHNR, CDR2 FQNEAQ (reference sequence). The CDR3 loop spans 15 amino acids. DNA of the CDR3: TGTGCCAGCAGCTTAAACTTAGACAGGCCAACCGAAGCTTTCTTT. Translated, it gives CASSLNLDRPTEAFF.

The chain is built from TRBV7-6 and TRBJ1-3; TRBD1 aligns across 10 bases. V lost 5 bases and J lost 4; bases outside the gene matches: 17. This CDR3 has 19 residues. Germline V CDR1 and CDR2: SGHVS, FNYEAQ. The CDR3 sequence: CASSPYGGQGTARGNTIYF. In DNA form, the CDR3 reads TGTGCCAGCAGCCCTTACGGGGGACAGGGGACCGCCAGGGGAAACACCATATATTTT.

The chain is built from TRBV6-5 and TRBJ2-3; D perhaps matches TRBD2 (6 bases). There are 15 residues in the CDR3. Germline V lookup: CDR1 MNHEY, CDR2 SVGAGI. V was shortened by 0 bases and J by 10 bases, with 17 bases between the two germline ends. The CDR3 region has the DNA TGTGCCAGCAGTTACTCGAGAGCGGCTAGCGATGCGCAGTATTTT. Its translation: CASSYSRAASDAQYF.